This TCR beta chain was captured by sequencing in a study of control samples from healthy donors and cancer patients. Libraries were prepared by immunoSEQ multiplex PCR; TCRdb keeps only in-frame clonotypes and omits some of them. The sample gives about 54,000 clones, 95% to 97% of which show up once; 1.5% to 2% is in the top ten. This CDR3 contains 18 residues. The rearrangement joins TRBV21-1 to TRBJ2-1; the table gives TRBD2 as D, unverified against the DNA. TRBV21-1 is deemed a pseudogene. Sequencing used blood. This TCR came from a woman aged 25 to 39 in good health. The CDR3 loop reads CASSNGPGLADSYNEQFF. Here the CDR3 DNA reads TGTGCCAGCAGCAACGGCCCAGGACTAGCGGACTCCTACAATGAGCAGTTCTTC.